What follows are 9 T cell receptor beta chains derived from one specimen sequenced in a study of cytomegalovirus exposure and HLA in healthy donors. The PCR used 60 Vbeta and 13 Jbeta primers. This table comes from immunoSEQ multiplex PCR, and its TCRdb copy is limited to in-frame clones, with some not included. The sample lists under 170,000 clones; 79% were seen once. What was sequenced was PBMCs. These receptors were taken from a human donor in good health.

This rearrangement joins TRBV5-6 to TRBJ2-1; the D is unclear. V dropped 1 base and J dropped 12 bases, with 14 bases sitting between them. This CDR3 has 13 residues. Germline V gene data show CDR1 as SGHDT and CDR2 as YYEEEE. The CDR3 DNA reads TGTGCCAGCAGCTTGACGGGTCCCCGCCGGCAGTTCTTC. Protein: CASSLTGPRRQFF. The full variable domain, completed using reference TRBV5-6 and TRBJ2-1, is DAGVTQSPTHLIKTRGQQVTLRCSPKSGHDTVSWYQQALGQGPQFIFQYYEEEERQRGNFPDRFSGHQFPNYSSELNVNALLLGDSALYLCASSLTGPRRQFFGPGTRLTVL.

The chain carries TRBV18 and TRBJ2-7; 14 bases align to TRBD2. The CDR3 runs 16 residues. Germline CDR1 reads KGHSH; CDR2 reads LQKENI. The V segment lost 3 bases and the J segment 4 bases; nucleotides outside the gene matches: 5. CDR3 nucleotide sequence: TGTGCCAGCTCACCCGGGACTAGCGGGAGTGTATACGAGCAGTACTTC. This sequence encodes CASSPGTSGSVYEQYF.

J is TRBJ1-2 and V is TRBV19, with 9 bases fitting TRBD1. Losses at the gene ends were 1 base for V and 2 bases for J; bases not matched to a gene: 5. The CDR3 extends over 16 amino acids. Per germline, CDR1 LNHDA and CDR2 SQIVND (reference sequence). CDR3 in DNA: TGTGCCAGTAGTATAGCGGACAGGGGTAAGAACTATGGCTACACCTTC. Its protein is CASSIADRGKNYGYTF.

The chain carries TRBV6-6 and TRBJ1-5; D is perhaps TRBD1 (6 bases). From germline, CDR1 is MNHNY and CDR2 SVGAGI (reference sequence). Between the trimmed V and J ends, which lost 2 bases and 6 bases, there was a span of 17 bases. The CDR3 has 16 amino acids. CDR3: CASSYGSGGPGQPQHF. The CDR3 nucleotides read TGTGCCAGCAGTTACGGCTCCGGGGGGCCCGGTCAGCCCCAGCATTTT.

The CDR3 nucleotides are TGTGCCAGCAGTCCCCGGGGGGGGGCCTACGAGCAGTACTTC. This translates into CASSPRGGAYEQYF. The chain has TRBV5-6 and TRBJ2-7; 8 bases match TRBD2. V shed 5 bases and J 2 bases; nucleotides not matched to a gene: 6. The CDR3 is 14 amino acids. CDR1 is SGHDT, CDR2 YYEEEE, per germline.

This clone was observed a few times. V is TRBV30 and J is TRBJ1-6; possibly TRBD1 for D (6 bases). The CDR3 is made up of 14 amino acids. Germline-derived CDR1 and CDR2 are GTSNPN and SVGIG (reference sequence). V lost 7 bases and J lost 6, with 16 bases in between. The CDR3 DNA follows: TGTGCCTACTCAATGACAGGTCGTAATTCACCCCTCCACTTT. This translates into CAYSMTGRNSPLHF. Full variable domain (remainder filled in from reference TRBV30 and TRBJ1-6): SQTIHQWPATLVQPVGSPLSLECTVEGTSNPNLYWYRQAAGRGLQLLFYSVGIGQISSEVPQNLSASRPQDRQFILSSKKLLLSDSGFYLCAYSMTGRNSPLHFGNGTRLTVT.

The chain links TRBV27 to TRBJ2-3; 9 bases align to TRBD1. CDR1 MNHEY and CDR2 SMNVEV come from the germline V gene (reference sequence). The trim removed 2 bases at V and 4 bases at J, leaving 1 base unmatched. The length of the CDR3 is 14 residues. CDR3 protein: CASSLTGGPDTQYF. CDR3 nucleotides: TGTGCCAGCAGTTTAACAGGGGGCCCAGATACGCAGTATTTT.

The chain combines TRBV6-5 with TRBJ1-6; no firm D call. V lost 8 bases and J lost 0, with 8 bases in between. The length of the CDR3 is 14 residues. The germline gives CDR1 MNHEY, CDR2 SVGAGI. This CDR3 reads CASARDSYNSPLHF. DNA for the CDR3: TGTGCCAGCGCCCGGGACTCCTATAATTCACCCCTCCACTTT.

The chain employs TRBV19 and TRBJ1-1; TRBD1 agrees at 10 bases. The CDR3 has 15 residues. Per the germline V gene, CDR1 is LNHDA and CDR2 is SQIVND (reference sequence). V dropped 6 bases and J dropped 4; count of bases not matched to a gene: 8. CDR3 DNA: TGTGCCAGTAGCAACGACAGGGGGCGCATCACTGAAGCTTTCTTT. This codes for CASSNDRGRITEAFF.